One and the same sample provided the 9 T cell receptor beta chains below, sequenced in a study of cytomegalovirus exposure and HLA in healthy donors. The PCR was carried out with 60 Vbeta primers and 13 Jbeta primers. Measured with immunoSEQ multiplex PCR; TCRdb has only the in-frame clones, and not every one. The table lists 180,000 or so clones, 75% to 90% of them singletons. The sequencing sample was made of PBMCs. These receptors all come from a man between 18 and 29 years old in good health and CMV-seropositive.

The gene calls are TRBV29-1 and TRBJ2-6; 8 bases align to TRBD2. Germline-derived CDR1 and CDR2 are SQVTM and ANQGSEA. The CDR3 extends over 15 amino acids. With 7 bases clipped from V and 0 bases from J, the junction kept 5 bases outside the gene matches. CDR3 region: CSALAGSSGANVLTF. CDR3 coding DNA: TGCAGCGCTTTAGCGGGAAGCTCTGGGGCCAACGTCCTGACTTTC.

This clone showed up just once. The chain recombines TRBV7-2 with TRBJ1-1; the match to TRBD1 covers 7 bases. There are 16 residues in the CDR3. In germline, CDR1 is SGHTA, CDR2 FQGNSA. V shed 3 bases and J 0 bases; nucleotides not matched to a gene: 7. This chain's CDR3 is CASSFRTGPMNTEAFF. As DNA, the CDR3 is TGTGCCAGCAGCTTCCGGACAGGCCCCATGAACACTGAAGCTTTCTTT.

The V gene is TRBV2, the J gene TRBJ1-3; 8 bases are shared with TRBD1. CDR1 and CDR2 from the germline V gene are SNHLY and FYNNEI. After removal of 0 bases from V and 5 bases from J, the junction contained 6 bases not matched to a gene. The CDR3 is 16 amino acids. The CDR3 DNA reads TGTGCCAGCAGTGAAGCACCCAGGGGGCATAGAAACACCATATATTTT. Protein: CASSEAPRGHRNTIYF.

V gene TRBV5-6 combines with J gene TRBJ2-4; 13 bases fit TRBD2. The CDR3 has 17 residues. Germline V lookup: CDR1 SGHDT, CDR2 YYEEEE. J was trimmed by 7 bases and V by 2 bases; bases with no gene match: 9. This chain's CDR3 is CASSFEGLAGARNIQYF. The DNA for the CDR3 is TGTGCCAGCAGCTTTGAAGGACTAGCGGGGGCCCGGAACATTCAGTACTTC.

This sequence joins TRBV18 and TRBJ2-2; 9 bases fit TRBD2. This CDR3 comprises 15 residues. The V gene's germline CDR1 is KGHSH and CDR2 LQKENI. Trimming at V came to 8 bases and at J to 3 bases, leaving 7 bases not matched to a gene. DNA for the CDR3: TGTGCCAGCAGGACTTTAGCGGGGGACACCGGGGAGCTGTTTTTT. Translation gives CASRTLAGDTGELFF.

The CDR3 is CASSRRTEPEDTQYF. CDR3 nucleotides: TGTGCCAGCAGCCGTAGGACAGAGCCTGAAGATACGCAGTATTTT. The genes are TRBV9 and TRBJ2-3, with D tentatively TRBD1 (6 bases). Trimming removed 4 bases at V and 5 bases at J, with 17 bases between. The CDR3 runs to 15 residues. Germline CDR1 SGDLS, CDR2 YYNGEE.

This chain joins TRBV10-1 and TRBJ2-7, with a tentative D call TRBD1 (6 bases). This CDR3 has 13 residues. V was cut by 6 bases and J by 6 bases, with 15 bases left in between. Germline V CDR1 and CDR2: WNHNN, SYGVQD (reference sequence). The CDR3 loop reads CASRGDTGGEQYF. The CDR3 DNA reads TGCGCCAGCAGAGGGGACACCGGTGGCGAGCAGTACTTC.

This sequence joins TRBV30 and TRBJ2-3; D gene uncertain. Germline lookup yields CDR1 GTSNPN and CDR2 SVGIG (reference sequence). Trimming took off 0 bases at V and 1 base at J, with 11 bases between the two ends. The CDR3 is 15 amino acids. The CDR3 nucleotides read TGTGCCTGGAGTGTCTTTGGGCAGGGCACAGATACGCAGTATTTT. This gives the protein CAWSVFGQGTDTQYF.

The genes are TRBV10-1 and TRBJ1-1; D unclear. Deletions cut 10 bases from V and 4 bases from J, with 16 bases between. The CDR3 has 13 residues. Germline CDR1 is WNHNN and CDR2 is SYGVQD (reference sequence). The CDR3 DNA follows: TGCGCCACAGCCCAGGACTGGGGCACTGAAGCTTTCTTT. Protein product: CATAQDWGTEAFF.